This record looks at one TCR beta chain sequence and its context. The antigen is unknown. This specimen belongs to a study of pediatric ulcerative colitis. The CDR3 extends over 13 amino acids. Profiled with immunoSEQ multiplex PCR; TCRdb holds only in-frame clones, not every one. The repertoire holds 64,000 or so clones, with 75% to 85% as singletons. Study-wide results and limits: Ulcerative colitis patients shared more blood-rectal clones than controls. Two rectal CDR3 clonotypes occurred in all ulcerative colitis patients.

The clonotype comes from a boy aged 10-17 years with moderate ulcerative colitis. The sequenced sample was blood. The chain recombines TRBV1 with TRBJ2-5; the listed D gene, TRBD1, was not tested against the DNA. TRBV1 is designated a pseudogene. CDR3 DNA sequence: TGCACCAGCCCGTTACAACGCCAAGAGACCCAGTACTTC. It is translated as CTSPLQRQETQYF.